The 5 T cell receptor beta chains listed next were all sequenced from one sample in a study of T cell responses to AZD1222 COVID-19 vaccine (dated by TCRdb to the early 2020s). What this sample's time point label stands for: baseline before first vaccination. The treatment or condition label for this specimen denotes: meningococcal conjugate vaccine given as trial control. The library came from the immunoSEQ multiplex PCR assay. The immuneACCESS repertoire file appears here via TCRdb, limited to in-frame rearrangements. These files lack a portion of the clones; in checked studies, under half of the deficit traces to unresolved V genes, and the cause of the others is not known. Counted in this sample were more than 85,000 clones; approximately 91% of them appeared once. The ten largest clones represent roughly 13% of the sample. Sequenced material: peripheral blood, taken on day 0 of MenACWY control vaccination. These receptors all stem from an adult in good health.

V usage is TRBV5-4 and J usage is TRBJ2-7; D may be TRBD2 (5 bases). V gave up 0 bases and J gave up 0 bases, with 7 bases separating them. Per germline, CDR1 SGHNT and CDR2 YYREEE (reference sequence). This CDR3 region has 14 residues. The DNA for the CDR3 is TGTGCCAGCAGCTTGGCGGACTCCTCCTACGAGCAGTACTTC. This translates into CASSLADSSYEQYF.

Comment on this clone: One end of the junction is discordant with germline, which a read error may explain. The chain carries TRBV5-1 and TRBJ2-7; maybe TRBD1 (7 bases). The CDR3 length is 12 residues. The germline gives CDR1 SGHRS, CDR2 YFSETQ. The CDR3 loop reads CASSAAGTAAQF. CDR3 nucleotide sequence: TGCGCCAGCAGCGCGGCGGGGACAGCGGCCCAGTTC.

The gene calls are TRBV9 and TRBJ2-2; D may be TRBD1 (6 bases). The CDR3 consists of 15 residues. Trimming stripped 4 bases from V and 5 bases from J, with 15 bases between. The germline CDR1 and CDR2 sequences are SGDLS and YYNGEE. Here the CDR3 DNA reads TGTGCCAGCAGCTCAGACAGGAGATTTACCGGGGAGCTGTTTTTT. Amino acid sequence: CASSSDRRFTGELFF.

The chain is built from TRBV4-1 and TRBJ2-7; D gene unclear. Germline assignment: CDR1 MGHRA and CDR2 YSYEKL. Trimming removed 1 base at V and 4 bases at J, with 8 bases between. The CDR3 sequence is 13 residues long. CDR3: CASSQASDYEQYF. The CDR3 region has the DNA TGCGCCAGCAGCCAAGCCAGCGATTACGAGCAGTACTTC.

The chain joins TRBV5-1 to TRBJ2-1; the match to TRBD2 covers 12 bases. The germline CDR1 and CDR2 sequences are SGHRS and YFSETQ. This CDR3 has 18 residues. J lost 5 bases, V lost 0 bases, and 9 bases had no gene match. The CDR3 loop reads CASSLAERASGGDNEQFF. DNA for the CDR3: TGCGCCAGCAGCTTGGCCGAGAGGGCTAGCGGGGGGGACAATGAGCAGTTCTTC.